This T cell receptor beta chain was sequenced in a study of blood T cell repertoires in COVID-19. Assay used: immunoSEQ multiplex PCR; TCRdb lists only in-frame clones, some missing. The data show roughly 350,000 clones, more than 70% seen once. The germline V gene encodes CDR1 SGHNT and CDR2 YENEEA. The ends were cut back, 6 bases at V and 3 bases at J, with 20 bases in the middle. The CDR3 is 17 residues long. This clonotype was obtained from a woman younger than 45 with COVID-19, enrolled during active disease. This chain connects TRBV11-3 to TRBJ1-4; D may be TRBD1 (6 bases). Material for sequencing was peripheral blood. CDR3 region: CASRPTSMGASNEKLFF. The CDR3, as DNA: TGTGCCAGCAGGCCTACAAGCATGGGGGCTTCTAATGAAAAACTGTTTTTT.